The 7 T cell receptor beta chains below all came from one sample that was sequenced in a study of glioma-infiltrating T cells. Using RNA template, CDR3s of TCR alpha and beta were amplified with iRepertoire arm-PCR. TCRdb passed the multiplex PCR reads through MiXCR, listing each CDR3 protein once. Here the sample spans under 50,000 distinct CDR3 sequences, more than 20% being singletons. The sequenced sample was glioma tissue, nonneoplastic brain tissue, or PBMCs (not recorded which). Receptor source: a human donor with low-grade glioma or glioblastoma, undergoing nonglioma brain surgery, or in good health (not recorded which).

In its sample, this clonotype was seen many times. This sequence joins TRBV6-2 or TRBV6-3 and TRBJ2-7; TRBD2 agrees at 10 bases. Trimming removed 4 bases from V and 6 bases from J; junction bases left unmatched: 6. The CDR3 loop spans 14 amino acids. From germline, CDR1 is MNHEY and CDR2 SVGEGT. CDR3 sequence: CASSFSGRMGEQYF. The CDR3 DNA follows: TGTGCCAGCAGTTTTAGCGGGAGGATGGGCGAGCAGTACTTC.

The rearrangement uses TRBV12-3 or TRBV12-4 and TRBJ2-3; the match to TRBD2 covers 12 bases. V lost 9 bases, J lost 1 base, and 8 bases stayed unmatched. The CDR3 consists of 16 residues. CDR3 sequence reads: CASLRASGGGTDTQYF. The CDR3 DNA reads as TGTGCCAGTTTAAGGGCTAGCGGGGGGGGCACAGATACGCAGTATTTT.

The J gene is TRBJ1-4, the V gene TRBV19; the match to TRBD1 covers 7 bases. This CDR3 spans 14 amino acids. Germline V CDR1 and CDR2: LNHDA, SQIVND (reference sequence). The V and J ends lost 3 bases and 4 bases, in that order; junction bases with no gene match: 2. Here the CDR3 reads CASSITGDNEKLFF. Written as DNA, the CDR3 is TGTGCCAGTAGTATCACAGGGGATAATGAAAAACTGTTTTTT.

This clonotype was counted many times. This chain connects TRBV4-2 to TRBJ2-1; D is perhaps TRBD2 (5 bases). In germline, CDR1 is LGHNA, CDR2 YNFKEQ. Trimming pared 1 base from V and 8 bases from J, leaving 9 bases between. CDR3 length equals 13 residues. The CDR3 is CASSQGGSDEQFF. CDR3 coding DNA: TGTGCCAGCAGCCAAGGGGGTAGCGATGAGCAGTTCTTC.

This clonotype appeared many times. This chain links TRBV2 with TRBJ2-1; 10 bases match TRBD2. CDR3 length: 16 amino acids. V trimming: 0 bases; J trimming: 4 bases; junction bases outside the gene matches: 3. Germline V gives CDR1 SNHLY, CDR2 FYNNEI. The CDR3 DNA is TGTGCCAGCAGTGAAGCAAGCGGGAGGGGATACAATGAGCAGTTCTTC. As protein: CASSEASGRGYNEQFF.

A few counts support this clonotype. The chain employs TRBV29-1 and TRBJ2-3; no definite D call. This CDR3 comprises 14 residues. Germline assignment: CDR1 SQVTM and CDR2 ANQGSEA. V was shortened by 2 bases and J by 0 bases, with 9 bases between the two germline ends. CDR3 protein: CSVELDASTDTQYF. For the CDR3, the DNA is TGCAGCGTTGAACTTGATGCTAGCACAGATACGCAGTATTTT.

The table lists this clonotype with many counts. This chain joins TRBV11-3 and TRBJ1-1, with no clear D. From germline, CDR1 is SGHNT and CDR2 YENEEA. V shed 1 base and J shed 1 base, with 10 bases lying between them. The CDR3 sequence is 15 residues long. This CDR3 is CASSLVGVWNTEAFF. In nucleotides, the CDR3 is TGTGCCAGCAGCTTAGTTGGGGTCTGGAACACTGAAGCTTTCTTT.